Listed below are T cell receptor beta chains from one sample, sequenced in a study of T-cell reconstitution after alpha-beta-depleted transplantation in children. In TCRdb, the PCR reads were re-called with MiXCR into one record per CDR3 protein. This sample carries hundreds of thousands of distinct CDR3 sequences, about 17% of them seen once, and the ten largest clones take about 32%. The material sequenced was PBMCs, mostly from graft donor cells, taken 360 days after TCRalphabeta/CD19-depleted stem cell transplant. The receptors come from a boy in the first two years of life who had a stem cell transplant for Wiskott-Aldrich syndrome, so the T cells may come from the graft donor. Both conserved end residues are part of each CDR3. A D gene is named only where the DNA matches it firmly. Clone size is stated in some rows and not others, as once, few, many or a class when expanded.

CDR3 protein,CDR3 DNA,J gene,V gene,clone size,D gene
CASRLLGRGDTQYF,TGTGCCAGCAGACTCCTGGGGCGGGGAGATACGCAGTATTTT,TRBJ2-3,TRBV7-8,NA,NA
CASSPRGGPGELFF,TGCGCCAGCAGCCCGAGGGGGGGACCCGGGGAGCTGTTTTTT,TRBJ2-2,TRBV5-1,many,NA
CASSLAVIQETQYF,TGTGCCAGCAGCTTAGCGGTCATCCAAGAGACCCAGTACTTC,TRBJ2-5,TRBV11-2,NA,NA
CASSNLGDREQFF,TGCGCCAGCAGCAACCTGGGGGACAGGGAGCAGTTCTTC,TRBJ2-1,TRBV5-1,few,TRBD1
CATSDSYPSYNEQFF,TGTGCCACCAGTGATTCATACCCTTCCTACAATGAGCAGTTCTTC,TRBJ2-1,TRBV24-1,many,NA
CASSDGQALRYYEQYF,TGCGCCAGCAGTGATGGCCAGGCCCTACGGTACTACGAGCAGTACTTC,TRBJ2-7,TRBV10-2,NA,NA
CASSLIARYNEQFF,TGTGCCAGCAGCCTTATAGCGAGATACAATGAGCAGTTCTTC,TRBJ2-1,TRBV7-2,NA,NA
CASSELPLFWDEQYF,TGTGCCAGCAGTGAACTCCCTCTCTTCTGGGACGAGCAGTACTTC,TRBJ2-7,TRBV2,few,NA
CASRLSGGRVEQYF,TGTGCCAGCAGATTGTCGGGGGGGCGCGTCGAGCAGTACTTC,TRBJ2-7,TRBV7-2,NA,TRBD2
CAISETPSGGFTGTQYF,TGTGCCATCAGTGAGACCCCCTCGGGCGGTTTCACTGGTACGCAGTATTTT,TRBJ2-3,TRBV10-3,few,NA
CASSPRDGKNIQYF,TGTGCCAGCAGTCCCCGGGACGGTAAAAACATTCAGTACTTC,TRBJ2-4,TRBV12-3/TRBV12-4,NA,NA
CAIRRTGTNTDTQYF,TGTGCCATCAGAAGAACCGGGACTAACACAGATACGCAGTATTTT,TRBJ2-3,TRBV10-3,NA,TRBD2
CASSPFQGVYYEQYF,TGTGCCAGCAGCCCATTTCAGGGGGTGTACTACGAGCAGTACTTC,TRBJ2-7,TRBV3-1,few,TRBD1
CSAAGYTEAFF,TGCAGTGCAGCAGGCTACACTGAAGCTTTCTTT,TRBJ1-1,TRBV20-1,few,NA